Detailed here is one T cell receptor beta chain. Researchers ran immunoSEQ v3.0 at survey level. The table came from immunoSEQ multiplex PCR; TCRdb's copy has only in-frame clones and leaves some out. The sample has about 16,000 clones; just under 80% are singletons. This sample is part of a study of long-term antiretroviral therapy in people with HIV. This CDR3 contains 15 residues. Trimming pared 1 base from V and 0 bases from J, leaving 7 bases between. Germline assignment: CDR1 SEHNR and CDR2 FQNEAQ (reference sequence). The gene calls are TRBV7-9 and TRBJ1-3, with D unresolved. The source was unsorted PBMCs, collected 3.1 to 3.3 years after starting antiretroviral therapy. The clonotype originates from a woman in her forties with HIV. The CDR3 DNA reads as TGTGCCAGCAGCTTAGAGCAGATCTCTGGAAACACCATATATTTT. Encoded protein: CASSLEQISGNTIYF.